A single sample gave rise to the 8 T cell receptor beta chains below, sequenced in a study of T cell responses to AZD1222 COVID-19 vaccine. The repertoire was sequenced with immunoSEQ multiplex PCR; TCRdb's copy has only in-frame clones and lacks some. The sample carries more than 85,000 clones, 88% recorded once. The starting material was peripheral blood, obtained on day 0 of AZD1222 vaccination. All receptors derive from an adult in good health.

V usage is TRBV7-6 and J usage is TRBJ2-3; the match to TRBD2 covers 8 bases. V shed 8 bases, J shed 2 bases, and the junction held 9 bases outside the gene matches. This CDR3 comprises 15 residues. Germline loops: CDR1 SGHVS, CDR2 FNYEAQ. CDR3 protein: CASSISGKYTDTQYF. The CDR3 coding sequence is TGTGCCAGCTCAATTAGCGGGAAGTACACAGATACGCAGTATTTT.

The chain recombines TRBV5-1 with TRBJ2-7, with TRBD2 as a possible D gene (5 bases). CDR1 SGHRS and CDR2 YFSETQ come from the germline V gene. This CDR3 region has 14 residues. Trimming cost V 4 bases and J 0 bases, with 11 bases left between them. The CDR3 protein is CASSGGLSSYEQYF. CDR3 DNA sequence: TGCGCCAGCAGCGGCGGGTTGAGCTCCTACGAGCAGTACTTC.

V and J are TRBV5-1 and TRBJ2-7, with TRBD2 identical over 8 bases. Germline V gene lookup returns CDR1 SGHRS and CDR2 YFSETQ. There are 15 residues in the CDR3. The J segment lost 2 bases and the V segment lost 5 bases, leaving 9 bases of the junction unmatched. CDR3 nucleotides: TGCGCCAGCAGACGGGGGGGCGTTGGGACCTACGAGCAGTACTTC. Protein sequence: CASRRGGVGTYEQYF.

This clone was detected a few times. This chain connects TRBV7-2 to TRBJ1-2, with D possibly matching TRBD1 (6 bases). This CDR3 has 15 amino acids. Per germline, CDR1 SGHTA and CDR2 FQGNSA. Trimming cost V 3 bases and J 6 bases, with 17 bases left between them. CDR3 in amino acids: CASSFEGGPGHGYTF. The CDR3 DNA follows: TGTGCCAGCAGCTTCGAGGGGGGACCTGGGCATGGCTACACCTTC.

The CDR3 spells CASSLRALAGFNEQFF. The CDR3 DNA follows: TGTGCCAGCAGCTTAAGGGCGCTAGCGGGTTTCAATGAGCAGTTCTTC. The rearrangement joins TRBV7-9 to TRBJ2-1; 8 bases match TRBD2. CDR1 and CDR2 from the germline V gene are SEHNR and FQNEAQ (reference sequence). The CDR3 has 16 amino acids. The V and J ends lost 2 bases and 6 bases, in that order; junction bases with no gene match: 9.

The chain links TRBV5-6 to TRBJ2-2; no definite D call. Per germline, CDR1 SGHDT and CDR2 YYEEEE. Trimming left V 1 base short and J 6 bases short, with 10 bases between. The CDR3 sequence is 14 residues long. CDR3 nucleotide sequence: TGTGCCAGCAGCTTGCCCGATGTCTCCGGGGAGCTGTTTTTT. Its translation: CASSLPDVSGELFF.

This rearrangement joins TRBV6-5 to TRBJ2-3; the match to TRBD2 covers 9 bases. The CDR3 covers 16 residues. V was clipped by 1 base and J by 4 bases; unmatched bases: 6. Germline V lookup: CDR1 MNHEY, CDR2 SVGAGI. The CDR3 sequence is CASSYYSAGGADTQYF. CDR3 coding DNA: TGTGCCAGCAGTTACTACTCGGCGGGGGGGGCAGATACGCAGTATTTT.

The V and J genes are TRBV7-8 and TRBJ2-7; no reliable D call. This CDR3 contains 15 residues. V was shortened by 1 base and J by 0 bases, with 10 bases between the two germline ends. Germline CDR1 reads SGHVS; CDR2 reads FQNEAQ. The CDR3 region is CASSLGQADSYEQYF. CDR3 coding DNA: TGTGCCAGCAGCTTAGGGCAAGCCGACTCCTACGAGCAGTACTTC.